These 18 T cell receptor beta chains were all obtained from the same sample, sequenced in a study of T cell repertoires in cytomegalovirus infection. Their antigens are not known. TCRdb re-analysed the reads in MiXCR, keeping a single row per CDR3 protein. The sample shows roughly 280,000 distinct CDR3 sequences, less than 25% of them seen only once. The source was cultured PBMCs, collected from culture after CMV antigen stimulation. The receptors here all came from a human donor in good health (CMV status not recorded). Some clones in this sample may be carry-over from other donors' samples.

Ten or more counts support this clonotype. The CDR3, as DNA: TGTGCCAGTAGTATCCGGGAAGATGAAAAACTGTTTTTT. Encoded protein: CASSIREDEKLFF. The chain carries TRBV19 and TRBJ1-4; D gene ambiguous. The germline V gene encodes CDR1 LNHDA and CDR2 SQIVND (reference sequence). The CDR3 is 13 residues long. V shed 3 bases and J shed 6 bases, with 8 bases lying between them.

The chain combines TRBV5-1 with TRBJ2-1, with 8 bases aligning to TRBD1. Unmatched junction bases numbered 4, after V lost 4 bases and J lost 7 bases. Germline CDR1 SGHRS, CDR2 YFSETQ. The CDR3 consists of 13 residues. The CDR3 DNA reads TGCGCCAGCAGCACCAGGGGGCAGAATGAGCAGTTCTTC. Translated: CASSTRGQNEQFF.

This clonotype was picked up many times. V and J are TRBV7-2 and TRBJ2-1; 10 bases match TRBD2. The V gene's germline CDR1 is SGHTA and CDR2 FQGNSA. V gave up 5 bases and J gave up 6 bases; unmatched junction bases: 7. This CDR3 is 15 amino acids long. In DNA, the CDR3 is TGTGCCAGCAGCGCAAGGACTAGCGGAACCAATGAGCAGTTCTTC. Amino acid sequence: CASSARTSGTNEQFF.

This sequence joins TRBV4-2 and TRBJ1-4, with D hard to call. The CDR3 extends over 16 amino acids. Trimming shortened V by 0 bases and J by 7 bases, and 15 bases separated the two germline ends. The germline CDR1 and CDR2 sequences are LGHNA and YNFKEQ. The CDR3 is CASSQELPRTSEKLFF. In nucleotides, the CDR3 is TGTGCCAGCAGCCAAGAACTTCCCCGAACCAGTGAAAAACTGTTTTTT.

The CDR3, as DNA: TGCAGTGCTAGGACCGGGACAGTGAACTACGAGCAGTACTTC. Protein sequence: CSARTGTVNYEQYF. The chain has TRBV20-1 and TRBJ2-7; 7 nucleotides line up with TRBD1. V dropped 3 bases and J dropped 3; count of bases not matched to a gene: 8. Looked up from germline, CDR1 is DFQATT and CDR2 is SNEGSKA (reference sequence). This CDR3 is 14 amino acids long.

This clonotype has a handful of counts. The CDR3 protein is CASSLVAGETETQYF. CDR3 nucleotide sequence: TGTGCCAGCAGCTTGGTGGCGGGAGAAACGGAGACCCAGTACTTC. V usage is TRBV5-6 and J usage is TRBJ2-5; 7 bases fit TRBD2. This CDR3 spans 15 amino acids. Trimming removed 0 bases from V and 5 bases from J; junction bases left unmatched: 7. Germline assignment: CDR1 SGHDT and CDR2 YYEEEE.

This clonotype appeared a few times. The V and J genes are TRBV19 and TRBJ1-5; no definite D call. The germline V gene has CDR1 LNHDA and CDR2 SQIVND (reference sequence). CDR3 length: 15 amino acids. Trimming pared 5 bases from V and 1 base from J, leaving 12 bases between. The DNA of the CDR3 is TGTGCCAGTAGTTCCGAAGGGATAAGCAATCAGCCCCAGCATTTT. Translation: CASSSEGISNQPQHF.

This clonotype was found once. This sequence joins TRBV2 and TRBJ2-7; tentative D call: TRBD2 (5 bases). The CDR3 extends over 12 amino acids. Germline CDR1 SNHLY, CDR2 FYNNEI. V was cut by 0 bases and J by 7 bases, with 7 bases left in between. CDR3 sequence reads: CASSEASGEQYV. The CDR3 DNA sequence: TGTGCCAGCAGTGAAGCGTCGGGGGAGCAGTACGTC.

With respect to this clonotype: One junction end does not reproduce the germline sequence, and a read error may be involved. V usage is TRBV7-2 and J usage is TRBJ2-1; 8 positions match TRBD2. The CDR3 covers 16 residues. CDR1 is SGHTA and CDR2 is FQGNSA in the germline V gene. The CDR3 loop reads CASSLAASGYYSEQFF. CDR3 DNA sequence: TGTGCCAGCAGCTTAGCCGCTAGCGGGTATTACAGTGAGCAGTTCTTC. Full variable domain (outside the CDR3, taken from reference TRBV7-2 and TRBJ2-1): GAGVSQSPSNKVTEKGKDVELRCDPISGHTALYWYRQSLGQGLEFLIYFQGNSAPDKSGLPSDRFSAERTGGSVSTLTIQRTQQEDSAVYLCASSLAASGYYSEQFFGPGTRLTVL.

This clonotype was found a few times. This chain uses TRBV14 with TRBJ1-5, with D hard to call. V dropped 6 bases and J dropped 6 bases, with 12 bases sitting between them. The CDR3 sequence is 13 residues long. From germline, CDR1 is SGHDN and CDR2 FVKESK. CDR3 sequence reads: CASSPGAGQPQHF. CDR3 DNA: TGTGCCAGCAGTCCCGGCGCAGGTCAGCCCCAGCATTTT.

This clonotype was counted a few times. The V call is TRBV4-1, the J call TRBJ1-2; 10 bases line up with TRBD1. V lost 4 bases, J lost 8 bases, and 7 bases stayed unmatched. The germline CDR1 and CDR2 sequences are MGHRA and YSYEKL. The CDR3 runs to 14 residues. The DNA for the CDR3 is TGCGCCAGCAGCCTTTCCGGGACAGGGGAAGGCTACACCTTC. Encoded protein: CASSLSGTGEGYTF.

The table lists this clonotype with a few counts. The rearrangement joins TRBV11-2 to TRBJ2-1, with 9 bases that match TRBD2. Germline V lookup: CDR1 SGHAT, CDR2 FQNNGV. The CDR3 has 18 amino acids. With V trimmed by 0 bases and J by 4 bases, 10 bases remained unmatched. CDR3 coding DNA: TGTGCCAGCAGCTTAGATGGAGGGGGGACTAGCCTTTACAATGAGCAGTTCTTC. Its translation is CASSLDGGGTSLYNEQFF.

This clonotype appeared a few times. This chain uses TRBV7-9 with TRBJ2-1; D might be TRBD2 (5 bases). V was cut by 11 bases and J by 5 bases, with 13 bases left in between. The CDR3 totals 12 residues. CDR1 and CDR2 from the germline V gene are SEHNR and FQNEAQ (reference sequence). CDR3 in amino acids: CAFFTRDNEQFF. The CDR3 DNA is TGTGCCTTCTTTACTAGGGACAATGAGCAGTTCTTC.

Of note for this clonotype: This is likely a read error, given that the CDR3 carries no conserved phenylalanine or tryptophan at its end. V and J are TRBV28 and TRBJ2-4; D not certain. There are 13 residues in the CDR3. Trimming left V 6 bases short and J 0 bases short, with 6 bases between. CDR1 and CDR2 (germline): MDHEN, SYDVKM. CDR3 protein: CASRGIAKNIQYL. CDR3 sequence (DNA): TGTGCCAGCAGGGGTATAGCCAAAAACATTCAGTACTTG.

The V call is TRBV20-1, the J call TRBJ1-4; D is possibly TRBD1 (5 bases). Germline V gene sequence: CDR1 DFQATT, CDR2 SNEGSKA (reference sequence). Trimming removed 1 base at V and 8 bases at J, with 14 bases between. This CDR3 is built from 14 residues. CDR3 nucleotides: TGCAGTGCTAGAGGACCAGGTGGGGGAGAAAAACTGTTTTTT. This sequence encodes CSARGPGGGEKLFF.

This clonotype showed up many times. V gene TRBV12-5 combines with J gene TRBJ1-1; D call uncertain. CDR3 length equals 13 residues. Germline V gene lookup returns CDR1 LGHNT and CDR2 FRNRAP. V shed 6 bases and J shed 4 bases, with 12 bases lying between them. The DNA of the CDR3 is TGTGCTAGTGGCAATGGAGTGCGCACTGAAGCTTTCTTT. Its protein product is CASGNGVRTEAFF.

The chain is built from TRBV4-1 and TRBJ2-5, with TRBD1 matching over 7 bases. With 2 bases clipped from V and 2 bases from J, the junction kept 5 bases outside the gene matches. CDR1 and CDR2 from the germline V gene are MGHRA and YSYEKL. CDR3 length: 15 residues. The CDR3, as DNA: TGCGCCAGCAGCCAAAATGACAGGGATCAAGAGACCCAGTACTTC. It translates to CASSQNDRDQETQYF.

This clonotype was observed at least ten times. CDR3 in DNA: TGTGCCAGCAGTTCATTAGCGGGAGCGTCCGATACGCAGTATTTT. It yields the protein CASSSLAGASDTQYF. The genes are TRBV7-6 and TRBJ2-3, with TRBD2 matching 9 bases. The CDR3 sequence is 15 residues long. From germline, CDR1 is SGHVS and CDR2 FNYEAQ. The J segment lost 6 bases and the V segment lost 6 bases, leaving 10 bases of the junction unmatched.